This TCR beta chain was documented in a study of blood T cells in healthy people across ages. General observations from the study: The recorded TCR beta diversity per million T cells decreased in a roughly linear manner with age.

Next came a second PCR, run for about 6 to 11 cycles, which used a sample-barcoded 5' primer along with a J-beta primer mix. Every single cDNA molecule received a tag from a template-switch adaptor with 12 random nucleotides. TCRdb processed the 5' RACE reads anew with MiXCR; each CDR3 protein has one entry. The sample carries hundreds of thousands of distinct CDR3 sequences, 20% to 25% recorded once. Extraction of total RNA produced a minimum of 5.5 micrograms from each sample. Of note for this clonotype: The antigen remains undetermined.

This CDR3 has 13 residues. This clonotype originated in a man aged 65-85 years in good health. Sequenced input: blood. The V and J genes are TRBV12-3 or TRBV12-4 and TRBJ2-5; D is perhaps TRBD1 or TRBD2 (5 bases each). The assigned J gene may be wrong: the sequence end matches TRBJ2-7 better. The CDR3 DNA reads as TGTGCCAGCAGCCGAGAACAAGGGACCGAGCAGTACTTC. It codes for CASSREQGTEQYF.